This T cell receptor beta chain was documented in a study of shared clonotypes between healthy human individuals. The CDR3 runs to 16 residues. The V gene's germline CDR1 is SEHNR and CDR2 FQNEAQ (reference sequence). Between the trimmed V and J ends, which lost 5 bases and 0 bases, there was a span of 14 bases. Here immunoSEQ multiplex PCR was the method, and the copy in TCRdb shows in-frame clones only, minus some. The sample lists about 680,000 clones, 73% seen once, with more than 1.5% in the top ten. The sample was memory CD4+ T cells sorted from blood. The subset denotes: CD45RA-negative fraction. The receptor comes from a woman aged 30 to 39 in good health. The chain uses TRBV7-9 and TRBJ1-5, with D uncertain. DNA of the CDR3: TGTGCCAGCAGCCCCGAAACGGGTCTTAGCAATCAGCCCCAGCATTTT. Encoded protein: CASSPETGLSNQPQHF.